This TCR beta chain was sequenced in a study of shared clonotypes between healthy human individuals. The CDR3 sequence is 19 residues long. Germline assignment: CDR1 MNHEY and CDR2 SMNVEV (reference sequence). V was clipped by 3 bases and J by 3 bases, with 23 bases between them. Only in-frame clones appear in the TCRdb table, and some are missing; sequencing was by immunoSEQ multiplex PCR. The top ten clones hold about 0.42% of a sample with about 1.5 million clones, 98% of them seen once. The sample was naive CD4+ T cells sorted from blood. Indicated subset: CD45RA+ positively selected. The rearrangement uses TRBV27 and TRBJ1-4, with D possibly matching TRBD1 (6 bases). This clonotype was obtained from a man aged 25-45 years in good health. The CDR3 sequence: CASSFDGGRGRAANEKLFF. CDR3 bases: TGTGCCAGCAGTTTCGACGGGGGCAGGGGAAGGGCTGCTAATGAAAAACTGTTTTTT.